The clone carrying this T cell receptor beta chain occurred many times. How the authors handled the data: Reference gene primers were amplified, and this amplification served to estimate nucleated cell counts. Measured with immunoSEQ multiplex PCR; TCRdb has only the in-frame clones, and not every one. V, J and clone size derive from that table, while D and trimming were established from the DNA sequence. This sample has roughly 260,000 clones, with 88% found just once. This sample stems from a study of blood T cell repertoires in COVID-19. Overall study: Donors in the United States, Italy and Spain gave samples during acute or convalescent COVID-19. PBMCs, B-cell-depleted T cells, or T cells provided the cDNA or gDNA that made up the material.

CDR3 size: 16 residues. Trimming removed 0 bases at V and 8 bases at J, with 17 bases between. The germline CDR1 and CDR2 sequences are SGDLS and YYNGEE. The sequenced material came from peripheral blood. V and J are TRBV9 and TRBJ2-2; TRBD2 is a possible D gene (5 bases). The sequence derives from a man aged 60 to 69 who had recovered from COVID-19. CDR3 bases: TGTGCCAGCAGCGTAGCGGCAGCGCCGGAGGTAGGGGAGCTGTTTTTT. It codes for CASSVAAAPEVGELFF.